This is a list of T cell receptor beta chains from one sample in a study of T cell changes during pregnancy in multiple sclerosis. This table comes from immunoSEQ multiplex PCR, and its TCRdb copy is limited to in-frame clones, with some not included. The table includes just over 40,000 clones, about 89% detected once. The sequencing here drew on CD4+ T cells from peripheral blood mononuclear cells, taken in the first trimester of pregnancy. The receptors were sampled from a female donor with multiple sclerosis, enrolled in a pregnancy study. Each CDR3 is given with its conserved first and last residue. D genes are given only for firm matches.

J gene: TRBJ1-2
V gene: TRBV5-1
D gene: -
CDR3 DNA: TGCGCCAGCAGCTCAAGAGCTAAAAGAGGCTACACCTTC
CDR3 protein: CASSSRAKRGYTF

J gene: TRBJ1-2
V gene: TRBV30
D gene: TRBD1
CDR3 DNA: TGTGCCTGGAGTTCCGGGACAGGGCTCAACTATGGCTACACCTTC
CDR3 protein: CAWSSGTGLNYGYTF

J gene: TRBJ1-5
V gene: TRBV30
D gene: TRBD1
CDR3 DNA: TGTGCCTGGAGTTCGGCAGGGGGGAATCAGCCCCAGCATTTT
CDR3 protein: CAWSSAGGNQPQHF

J gene: TRBJ1-2
V gene: TRBV4-3
D gene: -
CDR3 DNA: TGCGCCAGCAGCCGAGCCGGGGAGTGGGGTGGCTACACCTTC
CDR3 protein: CASSRAGEWGGYTF

J gene: TRBJ2-7
V gene: TRBV30
D gene: TRBD1
CDR3 DNA: TGTGCCTGGGGACCCCGGGACAGCTACGAGCAGTACTTC
CDR3 protein: CAWGPRDSYEQYF

J gene: TRBJ2-2
V gene: TRBV30
D gene: TRBD2
CDR3 DNA: TGTGCCTGGACAGGACTAGCGGGAGCGGGCGGGGAGCTGTTTTTT
CDR3 protein: CAWTGLAGAGGELFF

J gene: TRBJ1-5
V gene: TRBV2
D gene: -
CDR3 DNA: TGTGCCAGCAGCGCCTATAATCAGCCCCAGCATTTT
CDR3 protein: CASSAYNQPQHF

J gene: TRBJ1-5
V gene: TRBV6-5
D gene: TRBD1
CDR3 DNA: TGTGCCAGCAGTTCCGAAGACAGGGTGAGCAATCAGCCCCAGCATTTT
CDR3 protein: CASSSEDRVSNQPQHF

J gene: TRBJ1-1
V gene: TRBV19
D gene: -
CDR3 DNA: TGTGCCAGTAGCGACAACCGAGGGTTTGAAGCTTTCTTT
CDR3 protein: CASSDNRGFEAFF

J gene: TRBJ2-3
V gene: TRBV20-1
D gene: -
CDR3 DNA: TGCAGTGCTAGCCGTACGCAGTATTTT
CDR3 protein: CSASRTQYF

J gene: TRBJ1-5
V gene: TRBV18
D gene: -
CDR3 DNA: TGTGCCAGCTCACCAGATCCAACGGGCAATCAGCCCCAGCATTTT
CDR3 protein: CASSPDPTGNQPQHF

J gene: TRBJ2-7
V gene: TRBV7-2
D gene: TRBD1
CDR3 DNA: TGTGCCAGCAGCTTAGTGACCCCGGGGACAGGGGGGTACGAGCAGTACTTC
CDR3 protein: CASSLVTPGTGGYEQYF

J gene: TRBJ1-1
V gene: TRBV6-5
D gene: -
CDR3 DNA: TGTGCCAGCATGCTAGCTGGGTTTAACACTGAAGCTTTCTTT
CDR3 protein: CASMLAGFNTEAFF